This paragraph covers one T cell receptor beta chain sequence. Method: immunoSEQ multiplex PCR; TCRdb's copy keeps in-frame clones and lacks some. Among tens of thousands of clones listed, around 93% were seen once. V was clipped by 2 bases and J by 2 bases; unmatched bases: 3. The length of the CDR3 is 15 residues. Germline V gene data show CDR1 as ENHRY and CDR2 as SYGVKD. The sample originates from a study of T cell changes during pregnancy in multiple sclerosis. This clonotype was sampled from a female donor with multiple sclerosis, enrolled in a pregnancy study. V usage is TRBV10-3 and J usage is TRBJ2-1; TRBD2 matches 7 bases. This specimen consisted of peripheral blood, obtained in the second trimester of pregnancy. This CDR3 is CAISEASGAYNEQFF. As DNA, the CDR3 is TGTGCCATCAGTGAGGCTAGCGGAGCCTACAATGAGCAGTTCTTC.